The rows below give T cell receptor beta chains drawn from one sample of a study of OX40 agonist ivuxolimab in advanced cancers. Sequencing was performed with immunoSEQ multiplex PCR; in TCRdb, only in-frame clones are kept and a portion is missing. Among 62,000 or so clones listed, about 83% were seen once. The sequencing used CD4+ or CD8+ T cells sorted from blood, collected in a trial of the OX40 agonist ivuxolimab. These receptors originate from an adult with an advanced solid tumor such as melanoma, head and neck, liver or kidney cancer. Both conserved end residues are part of each CDR3. The order of the fields is CDR3 length, J gene, V gene, D gene, clone size, CDR3 protein, CDR3 DNA. The D gene is left open where the match is weak. The size entry is marked missing in some rows and otherwise reads once, few, many or a size class.

CDR3 length: 14; J gene: TRBJ1-1; V gene: TRBV18; D gene: NA; clone size: once; CDR3 protein: CASSPLGGTTEAFF; CDR3 DNA: TGTGCCAGCTCACCATTGGGGGGCACCACTGAAGCTTTCTTT
CDR3 length: 13; J gene: TRBJ1-2; V gene: TRBV5-5; D gene: TRBD1; clone size: few; CDR3 protein: CASSSGQGYGYTF; CDR3 DNA: TGTGCCAGCAGTTCTGGACAGGGCTATGGCTACACCTTC
CDR3 length: 14; J gene: TRBJ1-6; V gene: TRBV18; D gene: NA; clone size: NA; CDR3 protein: CASSATDYNSPLHF; CDR3 DNA: TGTGCCAGCTCAGCGACAGACTATAATTCACCCCTCCACTTT
CDR3 length: 17; J gene: TRBJ1-1; V gene: TRBV11-3; D gene: TRBD1; clone size: NA; CDR3 protein: CASSSLTGTGANTEAFF; CDR3 DNA: TGTGCCAGCAGCTCATTGACCGGGACAGGGGCTAACACTGAAGCTTTCTTT
CDR3 length: 14; J gene: TRBJ1-1; V gene: TRBV2; D gene: NA; clone size: NA; CDR3 protein: CASRVVMGRPEAFF; CDR3 DNA: TGTGCCAGCCGAGTAGTGATGGGGAGGCCTGAAGCTTTCTTT
CDR3 length: 17; J gene: TRBJ2-7; V gene: TRBV5-8; D gene: TRBD1; clone size: NA; CDR3 protein: CASSAGQGAAPHYEQYF; CDR3 DNA: TGTGCCAGCAGCGCCGGACAGGGGGCAGCTCCACACTACGAGCAGTACTTC
CDR3 length: 13; J gene: TRBJ1-2; V gene: TRBV14; D gene: NA; clone size: NA; CDR3 protein: CASSRSGFYGYTF; CDR3 DNA: TGTGCCAGCAGCCGCTCGGGGTTCTATGGCTACACCTTC
CDR3 length: 12; J gene: TRBJ2-7; V gene: TRBV25-1; D gene: TRBD1; clone size: NA; CDR3 protein: CASTTGPYEQYF; CDR3 DNA: TGTGCCAGCACGACAGGGCCCTACGAGCAGTACTTC
CDR3 length: 16; J gene: TRBJ2-4; V gene: TRBV7-2; D gene: NA; clone size: few; CDR3 protein: CASSPRTPGGANIQYF; CDR3 DNA: TGTGCCAGCAGCCCTAGGACTCCCGGTGGGGCAAACATTCAGTACTTC
CDR3 length: 12; J gene: TRBJ2-4; V gene: TRBV2; D gene: NA; clone size: NA; CDR3 protein: CASSAARDIQYF; CDR3 DNA: TGTGCCAGCAGTGCAGCCCGAGACATTCAGTACTTC